This TCR beta chain was identified during a study of regulatory T cells in long-lasting Graves disease. General observations from the study: Comparison showed that persistent patients shared more public clonotypes (under 3,000) than new patients (nearly 1,000).

Germline V CDR1 and CDR2: SGHAT, FQNNGV. This CDR3 contains 14 residues. The time point is: newly diagnosed GD, antithyroid drugs for less than 3 months. Extracted PBMC RNA gave rise to the TCR library. This clonotype has more than one count but fewer than ten. Its antigen is currently unknown. Since a much larger clone is just one base distant, this may be a read error. Researchers made TCR beta libraries by using iRepertoire HTBI primers and running Arm-PCR on CDR3 regions. TCRdb independently ran MiXCR on the multiplex PCR reads; one entry per CDR3 protein. This sample carries about 420,000 distinct CDR3 sequences, roughly 17% of them seen once, and the ten largest clones take about 25%. The same data also contributed to another study, on T cells in Graves' hyperthyroidism and ophthalmopathy. As that study records: Orbital computed tomography and thyroid ultrasound, together with serum TRAb and thyroxine and clinical symptoms, were used for diagnoses.

The origin of this receptor is a woman between 18 and 30 years old with Graves disease. Material: peripheral blood mononuclear cells (PBMCs), obtained at new diagnosis, from a patient treated with antithyroid drugs. V gene TRBV11-2 combines with J gene TRBJ2-5; D could derive from TRBD1 or TRBD2 (7 bases each). The CDR3 loop reads CVSSGATGWETQYF. Here the CDR3 DNA reads TGTGTCAGCAGCGGGGCGACAGGGTGGGAGACCCAGTACTTC.